This T cell receptor (beta chain) comes out of a study of metastatic and nonmetastatic thyroid tumors. In the study overall: Repertoires of blood and of tissue (tumor or nodule) from malignant and benign thyroid patients were compared. Regarding the study as a whole: As reported, TCR beta diversity in blood and tumor was significantly higher in malignant thyroid tumors than in benign nodules.

In the original analysis: A classifier for distant metastasis in papillary thyroid cancer was constructed using CDR3 differences observed across clinicopathological groups. With MiXCR, TCRdb reprocessed the PCR reads. The V and J calls here are based on TCRdb, not the publication. The repertoire holds some 60,000 clones, roughly 30% seen once, with approximately 15% in the top ten. Thyroid surgery was preceded by no treatment in any patient. This clone was seen a few times. Its antigen is currently unknown. The receptor comes from a female donor with papillary thyroid cancer or a benign thyroid nodule (not recorded which). Some clones in this sample may be carry-over from other donors' samples. The specimen sequenced was blood.

CDR3 in DNA: TGTGCCATTTCCCGGGACAGGGACTATGGCTACACCTTC. It is translated as CAISRDRDYGYTF. This chain links TRBV10-3 with TRBJ1-2, with 9 bases fitting TRBD1. The V gene end was trimmed by 9 bases and the J gene end by 3 bases; junction bases not matched to a gene: 5. Germline CDR1 is ENHRY and CDR2 is SYGVKD. The CDR3 loop spans 13 amino acids.